Included here is one T cell receptor (beta chain) sequence, with context. This sample is part of a study of control samples from healthy donors and cancer patients. From germline, CDR1 is KGHSH and CDR2 LQKENI. The CDR3 sequence is 15 residues long. With 2 bases removed from V and 1 base from J, the gap between germline ends came to 11 bases. Only in-frame clones appear in the TCRdb table, and some are missing; sequencing was by immunoSEQ multiplex PCR. This table holds 50,000 or so clones, about 93% found once. The sequencing sample was made of PBMCs. The chain couples TRBV18 to TRBJ1-1; D call uncertain. The clonotype comes from a woman aged 45-65 years with head and neck cancer. The CDR3 is CASSPSNFWNTEAFF. For the CDR3, the DNA is TGTGCCAGCTCACCATCCAACTTTTGGAACACTGAAGCTTTCTTT.